Listed below are T cell receptor beta chains from one sample, sequenced in a study of T cell repertoires in cytomegalovirus infection. Their antigens remain unidentified. One entry per CDR3 protein results from TCRdb running MiXCR on the reads. The data show about 830,000 distinct CDR3 sequences, 32% seen once. The starting material was cultured CD8+ T cells from PBMCs, obtained from culture after CMV antigen stimulation. The receptors originated from a human donor in good health (CMV status not recorded). Some clones in this sample may be carry-over from other donors' samples. The CDR3 runs from the conserved cysteine through the conserved F or W. The D gene is left open where the match is weak. Expanded clones get a size class; other rows say once, few or many, or leave the size out.

J,V,D,size,CDR3,DNA
TRBJ1-3,TRBV7-2,TRBD1,.,CASSAGTGAGNTIYF,TGTGCCAGCAGCGCCGGGACAGGCGCTGGAAACACCATATATTTT
TRBJ1-2,TRBV20-1,.,once,CSPEGGGGYTF,TGCAGTCCTGAGGGGGGGGGTGGCTACACCTTC
TRBJ2-6,TRBV6-1,.,.,CASSPRQAGANVLTF,TGTGCCAGCAGTCCTAGACAGGCCGGGGCCAACGTCCTGACTTTC
TRBJ2-3,TRBV19,TRBD1,.,CASSIVGTGLDTQYF,TGTGCCAGTAGTATCGTCGGGACAGGCTTAGATACGCAGTATTTT
TRBJ1-5,TRBV6-2/TRBV6-3,.,few,CASRGGVGLNQPQHF,TGTGCCAGCAGGGGGGGAGTAGGTCTAAATCAGCCCCAGCATTTT
TRBJ1-5,TRBV7-8,.,.,CASSPGHYYSNQPQHF,TGTGCCAGCAGCCCAGGACATTATTATAGCAATCAGCCCCAGCATTTT
TRBJ1-6,TRBV10-3,TRBD1,.,CAISPGQYNSPLHF,TGTGCCATCAGTCCGGGACAGTATAATTCACCCCTCCACTTT
TRBJ2-5,TRBV20-1,TRBD2,.,CSAGLAGGFRETQYF,TGCAGTGCTGGTCTAGCGGGGGGCTTCCGAGAGACCCAGTACTTC
TRBJ1-1,TRBV11-2,.,.,CASSLRLVGHPGSTEAFF,TGTGCCAGCAGCTTAAGGCTAGTGGGGCACCCTGGATCCACTGAAGCTTTCTTT
TRBJ2-1,TRBV9,.,.,CASSVRLDEQFF,TGTGCCAGCAGCGTGCGCCTGGATGAGCAGTTCTTC
TRBJ2-1,TRBV24-1,.,.,CATSDGAVSRGHEQFF,TGTGCCACCAGTGATGGGGCCGTCTCCAGGGGCCATGAGCAGTTCTTC
TRBJ1-4,TRBV4-3,.,.,CASSQVGLSNEKLFF,TGCGCCAGCAGCCAAGTCGGACTTTCCAATGAAAAACTGTTTTTT
TRBJ2-7,TRBV7-6,TRBD2,few,CASSSPQRGSSYEQYF,TGTGCCAGCAGCTCCCCCCAGCGGGGGAGCTCCTACGAGCAGTACTTC
TRBJ1-3,TRBV9,TRBD1,few,CASSVVGQGDTIYF,TGTGCCAGCAGCGTAGTCGGACAGGGAGACACCATATATTTT
TRBJ2-1,TRBV4-1,TRBD2,.,CASSQDQVPSGNEQFF,TGCGCCAGCAGCCAAGACCAGGTTCCTAGCGGCAATGAGCAGTTCTTC
TRBJ1-5,TRBV27,.,many,CASRRGTGDQPQHF,TGTGCCAGCAGGAGGGGAACCGGGGATCAGCCCCAGCATTTT
TRBJ1-5,TRBV4-1,.,.,CASSQVGSHSNQPQHF,TGCGCCAGCAGCCAAGTGGGTTCCCATAGCAATCAGCCCCAGCATTTT
TRBJ1-3,TRBV12-3/TRBV12-4,.,few,CASIDSEETGNTIYF,TGTGCCAGCATCGACAGCGAGGAGACTGGAAACACCATATATTTT
TRBJ1-1,TRBV6-6,.,few,CASSYSMATNTEAFF,TGTGCCAGCAGTTACTCTATGGCGACGAACACTGAAGCTTTCTTT
TRBJ2-2,TRBV6-8,TRBD1,.,CASSRDRGQVGELFF,TGTGCCAGCAGTCGGGACAGGGGGCAAGTCGGGGAGCTGTTTTTT
TRBJ2-3,TRBV7-2,.,many,CASSLEFWWQVGDTQYF,TGTGCCAGCAGCTTAGAGTTTTGGTGGCAGGTGGGAGATACGCAGTATTTT
TRBJ2-1,TRBV7-2,TRBD2,many,CASSLTSGGPYNEQFF,TGTGCCAGCAGCTTGACTAGCGGGGGGCCCTACAATGAGCAGTTCTTC
TRBJ1-2,TRBV28,.,few,CASSFPDMNGYTF,TGTGCCAGCAGTTTCCCGGACATGAATGGCTACACCTTC
TRBJ2-6,TRBV12-3/TRBV12-4,.,few,CASRYGANVLTF,TGTGCCAGTCGCTATGGGGCCAACGTCCTGACTTTC
TRBJ2-3,TRBV19,.,few,CASSIKYRPITDTQYF,TGTGCCAGTAGTATAAAGTACAGGCCAATCACAGATACGCAGTATTTT
TRBJ1-1,TRBV6-1,.,.,CASSTGGPLVMNTEAFF,TGTGCCAGCAGCACGGGCGGGCCCCTCGTGATGAACACTGAAGCTTTCTTT
TRBJ2-4,TRBV12-3/TRBV12-4,TRBD1,few,CASSRQGGDIQYF,TGTGCCAGCAGTCGACAGGGTGGTGACATTCAGTACTTC
TRBJ1-2,TRBV7-2,.,many,CASSLVAGSGYTF,TGTGCCAGCAGCTTAGTGGCGGGCAGCGGCTACACCTTC
TRBJ1-1,TRBV6-2/TRBV6-3,.,few,CASRVTGTAEFLNTEAFF,TGTGCCAGCAGGGTTACCGGGACGGCCGAATTTTTGAACACTGAAGCTTTCTTT
TRBJ1-5,TRBV2,.,.,CASSGGQSRQPQHF,TGTGCCAGCAGCGGAGGACAGTCCCGTCAGCCCCAGCATTTT
TRBJ2-7,TRBV7-8,TRBD2,.,CASSLEGRLAGLSYEQYF,TGTGCCAGCAGCTTAGAGGGGCGACTAGCGGGCCTCTCCTACGAGCAGTACTTC
TRBJ2-2,TRBV27,.,.,CASRPDPARTGELFF,TGTGCCAGCAGGCCGGACCCGGCCCGGACCGGGGAGCTGTTTTTT
TRBJ2-7,TRBV27,TRBD2,once,CASSLGGGLPNTYEQYF,TGTGCCAGCAGTCTGGGGGGGGGACTACCAAATACCTACGAGCAGTACTTC
TRBJ2-3,TRBV6-1,.,.,CASNDRDSAGPRTDTQYF,TGTGCCAGCAACGACCGGGACAGTGCGGGGCCCCGCACAGATACGCAGTATTTT
TRBJ1-1,TRBV4-1,.,many,CASSQVGNTEAFF,TGCGCCAGCAGCCAAGTCGGGAACACTGAAGCTTTCTTT
TRBJ1-1,TRBV28,.,.,CASSLYGGEPEAFF,TGTGCCAGCAGTTTATACGGGGGCGAACCTGAAGCTTTCTTT
TRBJ1-1,TRBV7-9,.,many,CASSLAGLGRFEAFF,TGTGCCAGCAGCTTAGCAGGCCTTGGGAGGTTTGAAGCTTTCTTT
TRBJ1-6,TRBV27,.,few,CASGLIGGDSPLHF,TGTGCCAGCGGCTTGATTGGGGGGGATTCACCCCTCCACTTT
TRBJ2-1,TRBV3-1,TRBD2,.,CASSQSLASGDNEQFF,TGTGCCAGCAGCCAATCGTTAGCTAGCGGGGACAATGAGCAGTTCTTC
TRBJ2-1,TRBV7-9,TRBD2,.,CASSLVIAGGPNEQFF,TGTGCCAGCAGCTTAGTTATAGCGGGGGGGCCGAATGAGCAGTTCTTC
TRBJ1-2,TRBV7-8,.,many,CASSIPPYTYGYTF,TGTGCCAGCAGCATTCCCCCATACACTTATGGCTACACCTTC
TRBJ2-7,TRBV6-5,.,.,CASSYSEAVNYEQYF,TGTGCCAGCAGTTACTCGGAAGCGGTTAACTACGAGCAGTACTTC
TRBJ1-5,TRBV15,.,.,CATSSRGRGDQPQHF,TGTGCCACCAGCAGCCGGGGCAGGGGAGACCAGCCCCAGCATTTT
TRBJ2-4,TRBV29-1,.,.,CSVVQTLAKNIQYF,TGCAGCGTTGTGCAGACTCTAGCCAAAAACATTCAGTACTTC
TRBJ2-5,TRBV7-2,.,.,CASSPSFFEGGSQETQYF,TGTGCCAGCAGCCCCTCCTTCTTCGAGGGGGGTTCCCAAGAGACCCAGTACTTC
TRBJ2-7,TRBV19,TRBD1,few,CASTGASVFEQYF,TGTGCCTCAACAGGGGCCTCGGTGTTCGAGCAGTACTTC
TRBJ2-5,TRBV10-2,.,few,CASKSRGLQETQYF,TGCGCCAGCAAATCCAGGGGACTCCAAGAGACCCAGTACTTC
TRBJ2-3,TRBV11-1,TRBD2,.,CASSLSWGEAGRTDTQYF,TGTGCCAGCAGCTTAAGTTGGGGAGAAGCGGGGAGGACAGATACGCAGTATTTT
TRBJ1-2,TRBV7-9,.,few,CASSPEGRDRYTF,TGTGCCAGCAGCCCTGAAGGTCGTGACAGATACACCTTC
TRBJ2-2,TRBV6-5,.,few,CASSWNSANTGELFF,TGTGCCAGCAGTTGGAACTCCGCGAACACCGGGGAGCTGTTTTTT
TRBJ2-1,TRBV7-2,TRBD2,.,CVSSLAGGNEQFF,TGTGTCAGCAGCTTAGCGGGGGGCAATGAGCAGTTCTTC
TRBJ2-2,TRBV29-1,.,.,CSVQVPQGTGELFF,TGCAGCGTTCAGGTCCCTCAGGGTACCGGGGAGCTGTTTTTT
TRBJ1-5,TRBV27,.,.,CASSLSDGRYQPQHF,TGTGCCAGCAGTTTATCGGACGGCAGATATCAGCCCCAGCATTTT
TRBJ1-2,TRBV12-5,.,few,CASGLGTMGGYTF,TGTGCTAGTGGTTTGGGGACGATGGGCGGCTACACCTTC
TRBJ2-7,TRBV5-4,.,.,CASSFRPAYEQYF,TGTGCCAGCAGCTTTCGACCAGCCTACGAGCAGTACTTC
TRBJ2-3,TRBV4-1,.,few,CASSQDLGDTDTQYF,TGCGCCAGCAGCCAAGACTTGGGCGACACAGATACGCAGTATTTT
TRBJ2-7,TRBV6-5,TRBD1,many,CASSYFGQGREQYF,TGTGCCAGCAGTTACTTTGGACAGGGTAGGGAGCAGTACTTC
TRBJ1-1,TRBV19,TRBD1,.,CASRQGVTEAFF,TGTGCCAGCAGACAGGGCGTGACTGAAGCTTTCTTT
TRBJ2-1,TRBV19,TRBD2,.,CASSIIKRGARSYNEQFF,TGTGCCAGTAGTATCATTAAGCGGGGGGCGCGATCCTACAATGAGCAGTTCTTC